This T cell receptor (beta chain) is from a study of blood T cells in healthy people across ages. Study-wide results and limits: In older individuals, TCR beta diversity per million T cells was lower, falling roughly linearly with age. The study found more naive CD4+ cells and higher diversity in long-lived than aged donors.

The CDR3 has 15 residues. In germline, CDR1 is MNHNY, CDR2 SVGAGI (reference sequence). V trimming: 7 bases; J trimming: 5 bases; junction bases outside the gene matches: 5. Worth noting for this clonotype: Its antigen is still unknown.

Next came a second PCR, run for about 7 to 12 cycles, which used a sample-barcoded 5' primer along with a J-beta primer mix. Samples each returned at least 3 million CDR3-containing paired-end reads. MiXCR, run by TCRdb on the 5' RACE reads, gives a single entry per CDR3 protein. The sample contains 1.5 million to 2 million distinct CDR3 sequences, about 28% of which appear only once. This clonotype was obtained from a woman in her 30s in good health. The sample was blood. V usage is TRBV6-6 and J usage is TRBJ2-3, with 14 bases fitting TRBD2. DNA for the CDR3: TGTGCCAGCACAAATGGACTAGCGGGAGGAGATACGCAGTATTTT. This codes for CASTNGLAGGDTQYF.